The source of this TCR beta chain is a study of regulatory T cells in long-lasting Graves disease. Notes on the study in general: Patients with persistent disease showed a bias toward TRBV28, TRBJ1-2 and TRBJ2-5. Analyses excluded thyroid tissue, covering peripheral blood alone. TCR diversity was lower in persistent Graves' patients than in newly diagnosed ones.

To note about this clonotype: Its target is unknown. With a much larger clone just one base away, this may be a read error.

Noted time point: newly diagnosed GD, antithyroid drugs for less than 3 months. The TCR library was made from RNA extracted from PBMCs. The CDR3 covers 12 residues. The V end lost 10 bases, the J end lost 3 bases, and 12 bases lay between the germline ends. Germline CDR1 is MDHEN and CDR2 is SYDVKM. Arm-PCR of CDR3 regions and iRepertoire HTBI primers were the basis on which TCR beta libraries were built. In the source study's methods: Analysis of the samples identified roughly 62 TRBV and 15 or so TRBJ segments. One entry per CDR3 protein results from TCRdb running MiXCR on the multiplex PCR reads. TCRdb's processing, not the authors', yielded these V and J calls. The repertoire holds hundreds of thousands of distinct CDR3 sequences, with around 16% as singletons.

The sample was peripheral blood mononuclear cells (PBMCs), taken at new diagnosis, from a patient treated with antithyroid drugs. J is TRBJ1-2 and V is TRBV28; weak D call: TRBD1 (5 bases). This clonotype was sampled from a female donor with Graves disease. Here the CDR3 reads CANSWGDYGYTF. In DNA, the CDR3 is TGTGCCAACAGCTGGGGGGACTATGGCTACACCTTC.